The 24 T cell receptor beta chains in this list originate from one sample, sequenced in a study of OX40 agonist ivuxolimab in advanced cancers. Measured with immunoSEQ multiplex PCR; TCRdb has only the in-frame clones, and not every one. The repertoire has around 27,000 clones, roughly 82% of them found once; the top ten carry around 15%. The material sequenced was CD4+ or CD8+ T cells sorted from blood, taken in a trial of the OX40 agonist ivuxolimab. The source is an adult with an advanced solid tumor such as melanoma, head and neck, liver or kidney cancer.

This CDR3 is CASSVPRGQGSTDTQYF. CDR3 nucleotides: TGTGCCAGCAGCGTTCCTCGGGGACAGGGGAGCACAGATACGCAGTATTTT. The rearrangement joins TRBV9 to TRBJ2-3; TRBD1 agrees at 10 bases. The germline CDR1 and CDR2 sequences are SGDLS and YYNGEE. This CDR3 spans 17 amino acids. After removal of 2 bases from V and 0 bases from J, the junction contained 6 bases not matched to a gene.

The chain has TRBV27 and TRBJ1-1, with D possibly matching TRBD1 (6 bases). Germline CDR1 reads MNHEY; CDR2 reads SMNVEV (reference sequence). V shed 3 bases and J shed 0 bases, with 8 bases lying between them. The CDR3 sequence is 14 residues long. In DNA, the CDR3 is TGTGCCAGCAGTTTTCAGGGGTTGAACACTGAAGCTTTCTTT. Its translation is CASSFQGLNTEAFF.

CDR3 bases: TGTGCCAGCAGCCACACCGCCTTGAACACTGAAGCTTTCTTT. It encodes CASSHTALNTEAFF. The chain is built from TRBV6-5 and TRBJ1-1; D remains ambiguous. Germline values: CDR1 MNHEY, CDR2 SVGAGI. This CDR3 is 14 amino acids long. V was trimmed by 6 bases and J by 0 bases, leaving 11 bases between them.

This chain links TRBV11-2 with TRBJ1-6, with 8 bases aligning to TRBD1. CDR1 is SGHAT and CDR2 is FQNNGV in the germline V gene. V gave up 1 base and J gave up 13 bases; unmatched junction bases: 12. The CDR3 extends over 16 amino acids. This CDR3 reads CASSLAPQGDKAPLHF. The CDR3 nucleotides read TGTGCCAGCAGCTTAGCCCCACAGGGGGATAAGGCGCCCCTCCACTTT.

V gene TRBV13 combines with J gene TRBJ1-1, with 7 bases lining up with TRBD1. The J segment lost 1 base and the V segment lost 5 bases, leaving 4 bases of the junction unmatched. CDR1 and CDR2 from the germline V gene are PRHDT and FYEKMQ (reference sequence). The CDR3 runs 14 residues. CDR3: CASSIGTENTEAFF. In DNA, the CDR3 is TGTGCCAGCAGCATCGGGACAGAGAACACTGAAGCTTTCTTT.

This clone was counted only a few times. The rearrangement uses TRBV2 and TRBJ2-2, with D unresolved. Trimming took off 5 bases at V and 3 bases at J, with 4 bases between the two ends. CDR1 and CDR2 from the germline V gene are SNHLY and FYNNEI. This CDR3 is 12 amino acids long. This CDR3 reads CASSSDTGELFF. The CDR3 DNA reads as TGTGCCAGCAGTTCGGACACCGGGGAGCTGTTTTTT.

CDR3 DNA: TGCAGCGTTGGCGTACAAGAGACCCAGTACTTC. It encodes CSVGVQETQYF. V gene TRBV29-1 combines with J gene TRBJ2-5; no clear D gene. Germline CDR1 reads SQVTM; CDR2 reads ANQGSEA. This CDR3 spans 11 amino acids. V shed 4 bases and J shed 2 bases, with 5 bases lying between them. The full variable domain, in which reference TRBV29-1 and TRBJ2-5 provide the parts outside the CDR3, is SAVISQKPSRDICQRGTSLTIQCQVDSQVTMMFWYRQQPGQSLTLIATANQGSEATYESGFVIDKFPISRPNLTFSTLTVSNMSPEDSSIYLCSVGVQETQYFGPGTRLLVL.

The V call is TRBV20-1, the J call TRBJ1-1; D is unclear. Trimming took 4 bases from V and 7 from J, leaving 7 bases between them. Germline V lookup: CDR1 DFQATT, CDR2 SNEGSKA (reference sequence). The length of the CDR3 is 10 residues. CDR3 amino acids: CSATLIEAFF. CDR3 coding DNA: TGCAGTGCTACATTGATTGAAGCTTTCTTT.

The chain combines TRBV7-8 with TRBJ1-2; the D gene is possibly TRBD1 (6 bases). Germline CDR1 reads SGHVS; CDR2 reads FQNEAQ. V was shortened by 5 bases and J by 4 bases, with 14 bases between the two germline ends. This CDR3 spans 14 amino acids. DNA of the CDR3: TGTGCCAGCAGCCCTGACGGGGGCAGCTATGGCTACACCTTC. Encoded protein: CASSPDGGSYGYTF.

The CDR3 nucleotides are TGTGCCAGCAGCTTAGCGGCGGGGGTGAACACTGAAGCTTTCTTT. Protein sequence: CASSLAAGVNTEAFF. The V gene is TRBV7-9, the J gene TRBJ1-1; D perhaps matches TRBD1 (5 bases). The CDR3 totals 15 residues. CDR1 is SEHNR, CDR2 FQNEAQ, per germline (reference sequence). The V and J ends lost 0 bases and 0 bases respectively, with 8 bases between them.

The rearrangement uses TRBV4-1 and TRBJ1-2; D is perhaps TRBD1 (5 bases). Trimming cost V 4 bases and J 5 bases, with 14 bases left between them. CDR1 and CDR2 (germline): MGHRA, YSYEKL. The CDR3 totals 14 residues. In DNA form, the CDR3 reads TGCGCCAGCAGCCCTGAGACAGTGATTTATGGCTACACCTTC. Protein sequence: CASSPETVIYGYTF.

This chain joins TRBV27 and TRBJ2-5; 8 bases map to TRBD1. Germline lookup yields CDR1 MNHEY and CDR2 SMNVEV (reference sequence). Losses at the gene ends were 3 bases for V and 5 bases for J; bases not matched to a gene: 5. The CDR3 has 14 amino acids. CDR3 in amino acids: CASSFGTGGETQYF. DNA for the CDR3: TGTGCCAGCAGTTTTGGGACAGGAGGGGAGACCCAGTACTTC.

The chain joins TRBV9 to TRBJ2-7, with no clear D. CDR1 is SGDLS and CDR2 is YYNGEE in the germline V gene. CDR3 length: 14 residues. The germline V and J ends were trimmed by 3 bases and 5 bases, with 15 bases remaining between them. The CDR3 sequence: CASSASGVRDEQYF. In nucleotides, the CDR3 is TGTGCCAGCAGCGCTTCTGGGGTCCGGGACGAGCAGTACTTC.

The chain couples TRBV13 to TRBJ2-3, with 12 nucleotides matching TRBD2. Germline CDR1 reads PRHDT; CDR2 reads FYEKMQ (reference sequence). The CDR3 is 15 amino acids. The junction had 5 bases not matched to a gene; V was cut back by 5 bases and J by 5 bases. The CDR3 region is CASSPGLAGRDTQYF. The CDR3 DNA follows: TGTGCCAGCAGCCCGGGACTAGCGGGTCGAGATACGCAGTATTTT.

The CDR3 reads CASSQEGIEQFF. In nucleotides, the CDR3 is TGTGCCAGCAGCCAAGAGGGTATTGAGCAGTTCTTC. The rearrangement joins TRBV4-2 to TRBJ2-1, with unresolved D. Trimming left V 0 bases short and J 9 bases short, with 6 bases between. CDR3 size: 12 residues. Germline V gene data show CDR1 as LGHNA and CDR2 as YNFKEQ.

This clone was counted a few times. The V call is TRBV30, the J call TRBJ1-4; weak D call: TRBD1 (5 bases). This CDR3 has 15 residues. Germline lookup yields CDR1 GTSNPN and CDR2 SVGIG (reference sequence). Between the trimmed V and J ends, which lost 1 base and 3 bases, there was a span of 12 bases. CDR3 coding DNA: TGTGCCTGGAGTGGGGGACGGGATTCTAATGAAAAACTGTTTTTT. Its translation: CAWSGGRDSNEKLFF.

The rearrangement uses TRBV6-5 and TRBJ2-7; 7 bases are shared with TRBD1. This CDR3 comprises 14 residues. CDR1 is MNHEY and CDR2 is SVGAGI in the germline V gene. The V gene end was trimmed by 5 bases and the J gene end by 3 bases; junction bases not matched to a gene: 7. CDR3 bases: TGTGCCAGCAGTGCGTACAGGGGAAACTACGAGCAGTACTTC. This gives the protein CASSAYRGNYEQYF.

This chain connects TRBV5-6 to TRBJ2-3; D perhaps matches TRBD2 (6 bases). V was pared by 3 bases and J by 2 bases, with 13 bases between. Germline V gives CDR1 SGHDT, CDR2 YYEEEE. The length of the CDR3 is 15 residues. CDR3 DNA sequence: TGTGCCAGCAGCTACTTAGCGGCATCCACAGATACGCAGTATTTT. This sequence encodes CASSYLAASTDTQYF.

This sequence joins TRBV4-1 and TRBJ2-7, with 9 bases matching TRBD1. CDR1 is MGHRA and CDR2 is YSYEKL in the germline V gene. The CDR3 has 16 amino acids. V dropped 0 bases and J dropped 5; count of bases not matched to a gene: 8. CDR3 loop: CASSQDLGTGFHEQYF. CDR3 nucleotide sequence: TGCGCCAGCAGCCAAGATTTGGGGACAGGGTTCCACGAGCAGTACTTC.

The rearrangement joins TRBV5-6 to TRBJ2-3; 10 nucleotides match TRBD2. CDR3 size: 16 residues. In germline, CDR1 is SGHDT, CDR2 YYEEEE. V trimming: 4 bases; J trimming: 2 bases; junction bases outside the gene matches: 7. CDR3 region: CASSGLAGGNTDTQYF. CDR3 nucleotide sequence: TGTGCCAGCAGCGGTTTAGCGGGGGGCAACACAGATACGCAGTATTTT.

The count of this clone is one. This chain connects TRBV5-4 to TRBJ1-4, with 8 bases matching TRBD1. The CDR3 loop spans 15 amino acids. Unmatched junction bases numbered 6, after V lost 0 bases and J lost 8 bases. The germline CDR1 and CDR2 sequences are SGHNT and YYREEE (reference sequence). CDR3 in DNA: TGTGCCAGCAGCTTGGCCCGGACAGGGAAAGAAAAACTGTTTTTT. Translation gives CASSLARTGKEKLFF.

V gene TRBV7-2 combines with J gene TRBJ2-6; no reliable D call. The CDR3 covers 15 residues. The germline CDR1 and CDR2 sequences are SGHTA and FQGNSA. Trimming removed 1 base from V and 4 bases from J, with 8 bases in between. CDR3 amino acids: CASSLEGVGANVLTF. The CDR3 DNA reads as TGTGCCAGCAGCTTAGAGGGCGTGGGGGCCAACGTCCTGACTTTC.

Within the sample, this clone is medium-sized. V and J are TRBV2 and TRBJ1-1; a weak D match, TRBD1 (5 bases). This CDR3 has 13 residues. Germline V gene sequence: CDR1 SNHLY, CDR2 FYNNEI. V gave up 4 bases and J gave up 6 bases, with 12 bases separating them. CDR3: CASSVGRGAEAFF. CDR3 nucleotide sequence: TGTGCCAGCAGTGTCGGTAGAGGGGCTGAAGCTTTCTTT.

The chain joins TRBV7-9 to TRBJ2-1, with D perhaps assigned TRBD1 or TRBD2 (5 bases each). Germline V gene data show CDR1 as SEHNR and CDR2 as FQNEAQ (reference sequence). This CDR3 contains 13 residues. V lost 7 bases and J 10 bases, leaving 17 bases between the germline ends. The CDR3 DNA reads TGTGCCAGCACCCCTTATGTGGGGGAAGAGCAGTTCTTC. It specifies CASTPYVGEEQFF.